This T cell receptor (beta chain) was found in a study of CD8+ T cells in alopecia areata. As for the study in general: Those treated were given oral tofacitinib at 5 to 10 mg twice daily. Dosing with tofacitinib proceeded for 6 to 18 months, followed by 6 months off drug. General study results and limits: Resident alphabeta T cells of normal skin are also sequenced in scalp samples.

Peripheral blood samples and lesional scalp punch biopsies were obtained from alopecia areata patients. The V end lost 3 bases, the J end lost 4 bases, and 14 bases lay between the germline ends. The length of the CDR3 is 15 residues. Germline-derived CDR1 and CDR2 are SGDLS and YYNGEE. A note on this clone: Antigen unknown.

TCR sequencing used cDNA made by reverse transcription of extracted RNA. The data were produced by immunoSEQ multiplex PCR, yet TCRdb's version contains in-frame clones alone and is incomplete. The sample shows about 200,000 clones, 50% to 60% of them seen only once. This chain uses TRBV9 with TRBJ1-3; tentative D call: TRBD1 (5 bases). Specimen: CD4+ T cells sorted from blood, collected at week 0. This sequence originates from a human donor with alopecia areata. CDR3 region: CASSASGQSGNTIYF. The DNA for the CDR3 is TGTGCCAGCAGCGCATCAGGGCAATCCGGAAACACCATATATTTT.